These 6 T cell receptor beta chains share one sample of origin, sequenced in a study of cytomegalovirus exposure and HLA in healthy donors. The PCR was carried out with 60 Vbeta primers and 13 Jbeta primers. TCRdb keeps only in-frame clones here, not all; method: immunoSEQ multiplex PCR. The table shows roughly 100,000 clones, with almost 80% occurring only once. Sequencing input: PBMCs. The receptors derive from a man in his forties or fifties in good health and CMV-seropositive.

The chain joins TRBV7-9 to TRBJ2-1; D call uncertain. CDR3 length equals 14 residues. Germline V gives CDR1 SEHNR, CDR2 FQNEAQ (reference sequence). The V and J ends lost 1 base and 7 bases respectively, with 11 bases between them. The CDR3 protein is CASSLGPPLNEQFF. The CDR3 nucleotides are TGTGCCAGCAGCTTAGGGCCGCCGCTTAATGAGCAGTTCTTC. The whole variable domain, remainder taken from reference TRBV7-9 and TRBJ2-1, is DTGVSQNPRHKITKRGQNVTFRCDPISEHNRLYWYRQTLGQGPEFLTYFQNEAQLEKSRLLSDRFSAERPKGSFSTLEIQRTEQGDSAMYLCASSLGPPLNEQFFGPGTRLTVL.

The V gene is TRBV6-4, the J gene TRBJ2-2; maybe TRBD1 (7 bases). The CDR3 loop spans 15 amino acids. CDR1 MRHNA and CDR2 SNTAGT come from the germline V gene. Trimming stripped 5 bases from V and 3 bases from J, with 13 bases between. The CDR3 bases are TGTGCCAGCAGTCCCGGAGGGGGCGACACCGGGGAGCTGTTTTTT. It yields the protein CASSPGGGDTGELFF.

The count of this clone is one. The gene calls are TRBV19 and TRBJ2-2; D not certain. With 3 bases removed from V and 4 bases from J, the gap between germline ends came to 3 bases. The CDR3 is 12 amino acids. Germline values: CDR1 LNHDA, CDR2 SQIVND (reference sequence). Here the CDR3 reads CASSIITGELFF. The CDR3 coding sequence is TGTGCCAGTAGTATTATCACCGGGGAGCTGTTTTTT.

The table lists this clone with a count of one. J is TRBJ2-7 and V is TRBV5-6; D possibly corresponds to TRBD1 (6 bases). The germline gives CDR1 SGHDT, CDR2 YYEEEE. Trimming removed 1 base at V and 2 bases at J, with 10 bases between. CDR3 length: 14 residues. This chain's CDR3 is CASSLWPGAYEQYF. The CDR3, as DNA: TGTGCCAGCAGCTTGTGGCCAGGGGCCTACGAGCAGTACTTC.

V and J are TRBV4-1 and TRBJ2-2; 10 nucleotides match TRBD1. Germline CDR1 reads MGHRA; CDR2 reads YSYEKL. CDR3 length equals 16 residues. V lost 6 bases and J lost 5; bases outside the gene matches: 9. Written as DNA, the CDR3 is TGCGCCAGCAGTCTTATCGGGACAGGGGTAACCGGGGAGCTGTTTTTT. Translation: CASSLIGTGVTGELFF.

This chain links TRBV9 with TRBJ2-1; 13 bases are shared with TRBD2. The CDR3 spans 16 residues. Unmatched junction bases numbered 4, after V lost 3 bases and J lost 4 bases. Germline assignment: CDR1 SGDLS and CDR2 YYNGEE. The CDR3 loop reads CASSGGGLAGYNEQFF. CDR3 in DNA: TGTGCCAGCAGCGGAGGGGGACTAGCGGGGTACAATGAGCAGTTCTTC.